The rows below give T cell receptor beta chains drawn from one sample of a study of shared clonotypes between healthy human individuals. TCRdb keeps only in-frame clones here, not all; method: immunoSEQ multiplex PCR. The sample shows about 2.2 million clones, around 93% of them seen only once. The source material was naive CD8+ T cells from PBMCs. The receptors originated from a man between 18 and 35 years old in good health. Some clones in this sample may be carry-over from other donors' samples. CDR3s include the opening cysteine and the closing phenylalanine or tryptophan. The D gene is left open where the match is weak.

>TRBV18|TRBD1|TRBJ1-1|16
CASSPNPGQGATEAFF
>TRBV6-6|TRBD1|TRBJ1-2|15
CASSSTGTATYGYTF
>TRBV19|-|TRBJ2-2|11
CATTTTGELFF
>TRBV18|-|TRBJ2-7|15
CASSPRPGDLYEQYF
>TRBV27|TRBD1|TRBJ2-7|15
CASSLKGQGANEQYF
>TRBV5-4|TRBD2|TRBJ2-2|16
CASSLALAGHTGELFF
>TRBV29-1|-|TRBJ1-2|11
CSVGGGAGYTF
>TRBV19|TRBD1|TRBJ2-2|18
CASSIRFQGQGNTGELFF
>TRBV4-1|TRBD2|TRBJ2-1|16
CASSLLAGVAYNEQFF
>TRBV9|-|TRBJ2-1|12
CASSLDTNEQFF
>TRBV5-6|-|TRBJ2-3|12
CASSAPPDTQYF
>TRBV9|-|TRBJ1-4|15
CASSASGGSGEKLFF
>TRBV7-9|-|TRBJ2-1|13
CASSFALGEEQFF
>TRBV7-9|-|TRBJ1-2|13
CASSYGGNYGYTF
>TRBV28|-|TRBJ2-7|13
CASSLAGQREQYF
>TRBV11-2|TRBD1|TRBJ1-1|16
CASSLGHRQGGTEAFF
>TRBV30|TRBD1|TRBJ1-1|15
CAWSLSGTEITEAFF
>TRBV28|-|TRBJ2-7|15
CASLGRRGLPYEQYF
>TRBV11-2|-|TRBJ2-7|13
CASRDAVWYEQYF
>TRBV27|TRBD2|TRBJ2-1|13
CASSSSSGREQFF
>TRBV28|-|TRBJ2-7|16
CASSLKTVLPTYEQYF
>TRBV10-3|TRBD2|TRBJ2-7|15
CAISDPGTSGYEQYF
>TRBV19|TRBD1|TRBJ2-7|13
CASSMTGGYEQYF
>TRBV5-1|-|TRBJ1-1|15
CASSLVSRGNTEAFF
>TRBV7-2|-|TRBJ2-7|12
CASGEFGYEQYF
>TRBV28|TRBD2|TRBJ2-1|15
CATQRDSGRDNEQFF
>TRBV19|TRBD2|TRBJ2-5|14
CASSILAGDGAQYF
>TRBV27|-|TRBJ2-2|17
CASNKTGTFANTGELFF
>TRBV28|-|TRBJ2-7|12
CASSIGSGEQYF
>TRBV7-9|-|TRBJ2-1|13
CASSLNLYNEQFF
>TRBV2|-|TRBJ1-1|15
CASSERHDMNTEAFF
>TRBV11-2|-|TRBJ1-5|13
CASSLARGQPQHF
>TRBV4-3|TRBD1|TRBJ2-7|14
CASSQLQGSWEQYF
>TRBV15|-|TRBJ2-3|12
CATSRAEDTQYF
>TRBV4-2|TRBD2|TRBJ2-3|16
CASSQRLAGVTDTQYF
>TRBV29-1|-|TRBJ1-2|15
CSVEDYQGFFYGYTF
>TRBV9|TRBD2|TRBJ2-5|15
CASSVGGRAQETQYF
>TRBV7-9|-|TRBJ2-3|15
CASSFEQGGTDTQYF
>TRBV28|-|TRBJ2-7|12
CASSFRFYEQYF
>TRBV11-2|-|TRBJ1-1|15
CASSPTLKGYTEAFF